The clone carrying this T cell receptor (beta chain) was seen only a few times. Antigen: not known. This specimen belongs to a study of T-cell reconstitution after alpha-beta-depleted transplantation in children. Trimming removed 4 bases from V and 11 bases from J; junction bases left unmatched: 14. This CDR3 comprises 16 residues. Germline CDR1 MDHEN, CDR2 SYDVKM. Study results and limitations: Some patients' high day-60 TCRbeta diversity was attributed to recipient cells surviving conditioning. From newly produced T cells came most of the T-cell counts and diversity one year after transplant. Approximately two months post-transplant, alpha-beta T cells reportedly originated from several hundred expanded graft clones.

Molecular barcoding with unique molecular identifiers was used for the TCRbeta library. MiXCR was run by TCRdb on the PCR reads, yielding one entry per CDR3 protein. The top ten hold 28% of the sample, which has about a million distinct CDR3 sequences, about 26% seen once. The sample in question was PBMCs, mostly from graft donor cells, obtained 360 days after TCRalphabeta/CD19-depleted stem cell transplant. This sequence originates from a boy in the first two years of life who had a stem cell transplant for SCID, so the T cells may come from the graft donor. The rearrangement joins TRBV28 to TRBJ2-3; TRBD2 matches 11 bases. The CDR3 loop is CASSSHSGGAFVMQYF. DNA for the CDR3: TGTGCCAGCAGTTCCCATAGCGGGGGGGCCTTCGTGATGCAGTATTTT.